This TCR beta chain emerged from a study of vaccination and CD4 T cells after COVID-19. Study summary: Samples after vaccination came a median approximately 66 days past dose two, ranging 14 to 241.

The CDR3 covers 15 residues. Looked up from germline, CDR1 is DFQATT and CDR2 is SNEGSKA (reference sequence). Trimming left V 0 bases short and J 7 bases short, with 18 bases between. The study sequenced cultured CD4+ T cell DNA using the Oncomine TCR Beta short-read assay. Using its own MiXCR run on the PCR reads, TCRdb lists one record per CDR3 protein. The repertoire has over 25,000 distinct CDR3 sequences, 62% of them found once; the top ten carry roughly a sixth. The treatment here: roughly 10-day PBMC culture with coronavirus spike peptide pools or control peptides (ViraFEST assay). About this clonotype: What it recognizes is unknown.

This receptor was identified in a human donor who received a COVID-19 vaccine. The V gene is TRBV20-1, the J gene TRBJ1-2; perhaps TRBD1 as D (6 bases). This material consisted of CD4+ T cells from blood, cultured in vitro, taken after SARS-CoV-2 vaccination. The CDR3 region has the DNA TGCAGTGCTAGAGATTCCACACAGGGTAAACGTGGCTACACCTTC. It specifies CSARDSTQGKRGYTF.